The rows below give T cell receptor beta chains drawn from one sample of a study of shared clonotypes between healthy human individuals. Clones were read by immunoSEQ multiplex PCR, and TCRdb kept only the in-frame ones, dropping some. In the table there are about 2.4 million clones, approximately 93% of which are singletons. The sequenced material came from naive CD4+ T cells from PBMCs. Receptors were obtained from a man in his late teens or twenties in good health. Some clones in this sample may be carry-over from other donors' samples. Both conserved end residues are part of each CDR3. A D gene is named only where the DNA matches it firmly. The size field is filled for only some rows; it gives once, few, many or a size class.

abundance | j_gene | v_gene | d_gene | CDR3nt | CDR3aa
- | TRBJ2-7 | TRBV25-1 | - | TGTGCCAGCAGTGACGCCGCAGGGACGGGCTACGAGCAGTACTTC | CASSDAAGTGYEQYF
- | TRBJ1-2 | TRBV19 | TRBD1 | TGTGCCAGTAGTATCGGACAGGCGGCGACATTCTATGGCTACACCTTC | CASSIGQAATFYGYTF
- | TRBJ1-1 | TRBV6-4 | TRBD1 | TGTGCCAGCAGTGACTTACAGGGGATGAACACTGAAGCTTTCTTT | CASSDLQGMNTEAFF
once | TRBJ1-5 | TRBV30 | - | TGTGCCTGGAACCGGGGAGGGTCGGGTCAGCCCCAGCATTTT | CAWNRGGSGQPQHF
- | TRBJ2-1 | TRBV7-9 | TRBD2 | TGTGCCAGCAGCCAACGACTAGCGGGAGGGCCGAGTTGGAATGAGCAGTTCTTC | CASSQRLAGGPSWNEQFF
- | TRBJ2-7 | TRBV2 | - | TGTGCCACCCGAACAGGGTCCTCCTACGAGCAGTACTTC | CATRTGSSYEQYF
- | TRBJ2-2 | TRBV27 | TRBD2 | TGTGCCAGCAGGTCCCCGGGCGGGAGGGGAGGGACCGGGGAGCTGTTTTTT | CASRSPGGRGGTGELFF
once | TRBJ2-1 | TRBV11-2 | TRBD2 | TGTGCCAGCAGCCCTACGCGGGGGAGCTCCTACAATGAGCAGTTCTTC | CASSPTRGSSYNEQFF
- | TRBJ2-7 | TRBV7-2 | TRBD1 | TGTGCCAGCAGCACCGGCGGGCAGGGGGCCTACGAGCAGTACTTC | CASSTGGQGAYEQYF
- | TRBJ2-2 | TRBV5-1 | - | TGCGCCAGCAGCTTAAACTTGGCATCGAACACCGGGGAGCTGTTTTTT | CASSLNLASNTGELFF
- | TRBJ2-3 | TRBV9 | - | TGTGCCAGCAGCGTCCTCTCCTCCACAGATACGCAGTATTTT | CASSVLSSTDTQYF
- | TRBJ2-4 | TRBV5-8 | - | TGTGCCAGCACTAAAAACATTCAGTACTTC | CASTKNIQYF
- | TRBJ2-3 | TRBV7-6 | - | TGTGCCAGCAGCTCCAACATGAGACGCACAGATACGCAGTATTTT | CASSSNMRRTDTQYF
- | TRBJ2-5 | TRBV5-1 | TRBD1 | TGCGCCAGCAGCGCTGGACAGGGCGGGACCCAGTACTTC | CASSAGQGGTQYF
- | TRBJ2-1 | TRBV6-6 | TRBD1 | TGTGCCAGCAGCTACAGGGGGCTCTACAATGAGCAGTTCTTC | CASSYRGLYNEQFF
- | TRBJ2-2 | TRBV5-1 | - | TGCGCCAGCAGCTTGCTCAGCGACATCTCCACCGGGGAGCTGTTTTTT | CASSLLSDISTGELFF
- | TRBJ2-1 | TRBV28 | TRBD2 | TGTGCCAGCAGTCCTCTAACTAGCGGGGGTTACAATGAGCAGTTCTTC | CASSPLTSGGYNEQFF
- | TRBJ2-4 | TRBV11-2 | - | TGTGCCAGCAGCCCGTACGTGACGGGCGGAAAAAACATTCAGTACTTC | CASSPYVTGGKNIQYF
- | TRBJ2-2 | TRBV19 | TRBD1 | TGTGCCAGCAGGGGGACAGGGGAGGTCGGGTGGGTGTTTTTT | CASRGTGEVGWVFF
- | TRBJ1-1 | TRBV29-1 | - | TGCAGCGTTGACAGGGGGAACACTGAAGCTTTCTTT | CSVDRGNTEAFF
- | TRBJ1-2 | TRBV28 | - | TGTGCCAGCAGTTTTACCAGCAATGGCTACACCTTC | CASSFTSNGYTF
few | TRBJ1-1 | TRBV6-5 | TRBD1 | TGTGCCAGCAGTCCGGACAGGAAGAGGACTGAAGCTTTCTTT | CASSPDRKRTEAFF
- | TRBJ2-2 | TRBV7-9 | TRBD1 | TGTGCCAGCAGCTCGGACAGGGTTGGCAGGGAGCTGTTTTTT | CASSSDRVGRELFF
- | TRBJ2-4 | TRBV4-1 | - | TGCGCCAGCAGCCAAGGGTCCGGGAAAGCCAAAAACATTCAGTACTTC | CASSQGSGKAKNIQYF
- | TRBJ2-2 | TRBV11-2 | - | TGTGCCAGCAGCCCTCGACTACTAGGTCCCGGGGAGCTGTTTTTT | CASSPRLLGPGELFF
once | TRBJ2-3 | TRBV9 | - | TGTGCCAGCAGTGCCTGGGGTCGCAACACAGATACGCAGTATTTT | CASSAWGRNTDTQYF
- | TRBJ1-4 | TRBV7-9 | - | TGTGCCAGCAGCTTACGGTCTGGGACGGATAATGAAAAACTGTTTTTT | CASSLRSGTDNEKLFF
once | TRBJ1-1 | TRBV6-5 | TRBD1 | TGTGCCAGCAGGCGGGACAGGAGGAACACTGAAGCTTTCTTT | CASRRDRRNTEAFF
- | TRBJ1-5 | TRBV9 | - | TGTGCCAGCAGCGTATCCGGATCTGGCCAGCCCCAGCATTTT | CASSVSGSGQPQHF
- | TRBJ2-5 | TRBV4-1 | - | TGCGCCAGCAGCCGGCCGGGAGTCCAAGAGACCCAGTACTTC | CASSRPGVQETQYF
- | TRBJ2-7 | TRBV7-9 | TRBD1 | TGTGCCAGCAGCTCAAGGGACAGGGGGCATAACGAGCAGTACTTC | CASSSRDRGHNEQYF
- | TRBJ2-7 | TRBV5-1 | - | TGCGCCAGCAGCATGGGTAAGACATCCGCTTACTACGAGCAGTACTTC | CASSMGKTSAYYEQYF
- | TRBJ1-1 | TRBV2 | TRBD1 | TGTGCCAGCGGGACAGTAGTCCTGCGAGTGGCTGAAGCTTTCTTT | CASGTVVLRVAEAFF
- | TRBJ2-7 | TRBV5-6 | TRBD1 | TGTGCCAGCAGCTTCGACAGGGGGACCTACGAGCAGTACTTC | CASSFDRGTYEQYF
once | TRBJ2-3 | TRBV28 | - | TGTGCCAGCAGTTTTCAGGGGAGGAGCACAGATACGCAGTATTTT | CASSFQGRSTDTQYF
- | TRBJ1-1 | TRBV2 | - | TGTGCCAGCAGGTATGGCAGGGGTAACACTGAAGCTTTCTTT | CASRYGRGNTEAFF
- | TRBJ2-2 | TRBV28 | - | TGTGCCAGCAGTGTAACAGGAAGCGTATGGGCCGGGGAGCTGTTTTTT | CASSVTGSVWAGELFF
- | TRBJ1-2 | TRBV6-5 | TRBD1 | TGTGCCAGCAGCCCATGGACAGGAGACCATGGCTACACCTTC | CASSPWTGDHGYTF
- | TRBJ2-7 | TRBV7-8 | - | TGTGCCAGCAGCTTAGTTTACGCGGACACCGGAGATTACGAGCAGTACTTC | CASSLVYADTGDYEQYF
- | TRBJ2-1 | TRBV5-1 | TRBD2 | TGCGCCAGCAGCCCAGGCTCGGGCGGGAGTTACAATGAGCAGTTCTTC | CASSPGSGGSYNEQFF
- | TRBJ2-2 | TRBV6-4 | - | TGTGCCAGCAGTTCCGGGCACACCGGGGAGCTGTTTTTT | CASSSGHTGELFF
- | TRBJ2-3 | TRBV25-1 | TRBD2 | TGTGCCAGCAGTGGACGGGAGGGCCAAACAGATACGCAGTATTTT | CASSGREGQTDTQYF
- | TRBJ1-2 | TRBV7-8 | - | TGTGCCAGCAGCTTTCCGGGGGCGGTCTATGGCTACACCTTC | CASSFPGAVYGYTF